The 22 T cell receptor beta chains in this list originate from one sample, sequenced in a study of identical twins. TCRdb independently ran MiXCR on the 5' RACE reads; one entry per CDR3 protein. The sample lists some 300,000 distinct CDR3 sequences, 9% to 15% occurring once. These data also featured in a second study, about yellow fever vaccine responses in identical twins.

The sample comprised CD8+ T cells sorted from blood. These receptors were obtained from a woman in her late teens or twenties in good health.

V usage is TRBV15 and J usage is TRBJ1-2; D call uncertain. The CDR3 is made up of 16 amino acids. From germline, CDR1 is LNHNV and CDR2 YYDKDF (reference sequence). V lost 0 bases, J lost 0 bases, and 11 bases lay in between. The CDR3 protein is CATSRDLGVANYGYTF. The CDR3 DNA sequence: TGTGCCACCAGCAGAGATCTGGGCGTAGCTAACTATGGCTACACCTTC.

This clonotype was detected many times. The chain joins TRBV12-3 or TRBV12-4 to TRBJ2-3, with a possible D match to TRBD2 (9 bases). V gave up 3 bases and J gave up 4 bases, with 35 bases separating them. The CDR3 has 22 amino acids. The CDR3 DNA reads as TGTGCCAGCAGTTTCTTCTCCGGGACAGGAAGTCTTAGCGGGAGAAGGGCAGATACGCAGTATTTT. Protein product: CASSFFSGTGSLSGRRADTQYF.

The chain links TRBV20-1 to TRBJ2-2, with a possible D match to TRBD2 (6 bases). Germline CDR1 is DFQATT and CDR2 is SNEGSKA (reference sequence). CDR3 length: 15 amino acids. Trimming left V 0 bases short and J 4 bases short, with 12 bases between. CDR3 sequence reads: CSARDLGGGTGELFF. The CDR3 DNA sequence: TGCAGTGCTAGAGATCTCGGGGGAGGCACCGGGGAGCTGTTTTTT.

This clonotype was observed a handful of times. The genes are TRBV7-8 and TRBJ1-5; no firm D call. CDR1 and CDR2 (germline): SGHVS, FQNEAQ. The length of the CDR3 is 16 residues. Deletions cut 0 bases from V and 0 bases from J, with 9 bases between. The DNA of the CDR3 is TGTGCCAGCAGCTTAGCGGGCAGGTATAGCAATCAGCCCCAGCATTTT. It yields the protein CASSLAGRYSNQPQHF. Looking up the rest from reference TRBV7-8 and TRBJ1-5 gives the full variable domain: GAGVSQSPRYKVAKRGQDVALRCDPISGHVSLFWYQQALGQGPEFLTYFQNEAQLDKSGLPSDRFFAERPEGSVSTLKIQRTQQEDSAVYLCASSLAGRYSNQPQHFGDGTRLSIL.

This clonotype was found a few times. The rearrangement joins TRBV24-1 to TRBJ2-2; a possible D gene is TRBD1 (5 bases). The CDR3 loop spans 13 amino acids. The V and J ends lost 9 bases and 4 bases respectively, with 11 bases between them. Germline lookup yields CDR1 KGHDR and CDR2 SFDVKD. CDR3 protein: CATEDSSTGELFF. The CDR3 coding sequence is TGTGCCACCGAAGACAGCAGCACCGGGGAGCTGTTTTTT.

The chain combines TRBV5-1 with TRBJ1-4; no firm D call. From germline, CDR1 is SGHRS and CDR2 YFSETQ. Trimming took off 0 bases at V and 5 bases at J, with 8 bases between the two ends. There are 14 residues in the CDR3. The CDR3 loop reads CASSLAVGNEKLFF. The CDR3 DNA reads as TGCGCCAGCAGCTTGGCCGTCGGAAATGAAAAACTGTTTTTT.

The chain joins TRBV6-4 to TRBJ2-1, with 7 bases that match TRBD1. This CDR3 spans 15 amino acids. The V and J ends lost 3 bases and 2 bases, in that order; junction bases with no gene match: 4. Germline V CDR1 and CDR2: MRHNA, SNTAGT. CDR3 in amino acids: CASSEVGTAYNEQFF. CDR3 bases: TGTGCCAGCAGTGAGGTTGGGACAGCCTACAATGAGCAGTTCTTC.

V usage is TRBV10-1 and J usage is TRBJ2-7; D is unresolved. The length of the CDR3 is 13 residues. V was shortened by 3 bases and J by 3 bases, with 9 bases between the two germline ends. Germline lookup yields CDR1 WNHNN and CDR2 SYGVQD (reference sequence). DNA of the CDR3: TGCGCCAGCAGTGACCCCCCCAGCTACGAGCAGTACTTC. Translation gives CASSDPPSYEQYF.

The rearrangement uses TRBV29-1 and TRBJ2-7; D is perhaps TRBD2 (6 bases). Trimming cost V 1 base and J 7 bases, with 14 bases left between them. This CDR3 comprises 13 residues. Germline V lookup: CDR1 SQVTM, CDR2 ANQGSEA. The CDR3 nucleotides are TGCAGCGTTGAAGGGGACGGGAGAGGGGAGCAGTACTTC. It yields the protein CSVEGDGRGEQYF.

This clonotype was found a few times. J is TRBJ2-1 and V is TRBV12-3 or TRBV12-4; D might be TRBD1 (6 bases). V dropped 6 bases and J dropped 2 bases, with 14 bases sitting between them. This CDR3 has 15 residues. CDR3 coding DNA: TGTGCCAGCAGCGCAATTGACAGGCCCTACAATGAGCAGTTCTTC. Its protein product is CASSAIDRPYNEQFF.

This clonotype has a handful of counts. The chain joins TRBV5-5 to TRBJ2-1; 7 bases map to TRBD2. Looked up from germline, CDR1 is SGHKS and CDR2 is YYEKEE (reference sequence). CDR3 size: 16 residues. The V gene end was trimmed by 5 bases and the J gene end by 0 bases; junction bases not matched to a gene: 8. The CDR3 spells CASSRLAENSYNEQFF. The CDR3 DNA is TGTGCCAGCAGTCGCCTAGCGGAGAACTCCTACAATGAGCAGTTCTTC.

This clonotype was seen a handful of times. This chain joins TRBV24-1 and TRBJ1-1, with D perhaps matching TRBD1 (6 bases). The germline gives CDR1 KGHDR, CDR2 SFDVKD. V lost 9 bases, J lost 1 base, and 8 bases lay in between. The CDR3 has 12 amino acids. CDR3 coding DNA: TGTGCCACCCGGGGGCCGAACACTGAAGCTTTCTTT. Translating it yields CATRGPNTEAFF.

This chain connects TRBV2 to TRBJ1-1; D not resolved. CDR3 length equals 13 residues. Trimming removed 4 bases from V and 0 bases from J, with 6 bases in between. The germline CDR1 and CDR2 sequences are SNHLY and FYNNEI. The CDR3 DNA reads TGTGCCAGCAGTGGCAGCATGAACACTGAAGCTTTCTTT. Its protein is CASSGSMNTEAFF.

This clonotype has ten or more counts. V usage is TRBV10-3 and J usage is TRBJ2-1; 13 nucleotides agree with TRBD2. The CDR3 length is 17 residues. The germline gives CDR1 ENHRY, CDR2 SYGVKD. The junction had 8 bases not matched to a gene; V was cut back by 3 bases and J by 6 bases. The CDR3 nucleotides are TGTGCCATCAGTGACCTGCTACTAGCGGGAGGGCCCAATGAGCAGTTCTTC. Protein: CAISDLLLAGGPNEQFF.

This chain links TRBV7-6 with TRBJ2-1, with a tentative D call TRBD2 (6 bases). This CDR3 contains 14 residues. The V gene's germline CDR1 is SGHVS and CDR2 FNYEAQ. Trimming left V 1 base short and J 7 bases short, with 11 bases between. DNA for the CDR3: TGTGCCAGCAGCTTAGACCTAGGACTAAATGAGCAGTTCTTC. It is translated as CASSLDLGLNEQFF.

This clonotype was counted between two and nine times. The chain couples TRBV4-2 to TRBJ2-5; the D is unclear. With 2 bases removed from V and 2 bases from J, the gap between germline ends came to 9 bases. This CDR3 is 14 amino acids long. Germline V gene data show CDR1 as LGHNA and CDR2 as YNFKEQ. This chain's CDR3 is CASSQYLGQETQYF. CDR3 DNA sequence: TGTGCCAGCAGCCAATATCTGGGACAAGAGACCCAGTACTTC.

The chain couples TRBV5-6 to TRBJ2-4; tentatively, D is TRBD2 (5 bases). The CDR3 loop spans 16 amino acids. Trimming removed 4 bases at V and 2 bases at J, with 16 bases between. Germline loops: CDR1 SGHDT, CDR2 YYEEEE. As DNA, the CDR3 is TGTGCCAGCAGCGTGGCGGGTTCACCGACCAAAAACATTCAGTACTTC. As protein: CASSVAGSPTKNIQYF.

The V call is TRBV20-1, the J call TRBJ2-2; D may be TRBD2 (8 bases). The CDR3 runs 16 residues. Looked up from germline, CDR1 is DFQATT and CDR2 is SNEGSKA (reference sequence). Trimming took 0 bases from V and 7 from J, leaving 18 bases between them. The CDR3 here is CSARDVGTRQGGELFF. In DNA, the CDR3 is TGCAGTGCTAGAGATGTGGGGACTAGACAGGGCGGGGAGCTGTTTTTT.

The chain joins TRBV2 to TRBJ2-7, with a weak D call TRBD1 (5 bases). V shed 3 bases and J shed 0 bases, with 18 bases lying between them. The CDR3 totals 17 residues. Germline V gene lookup returns CDR1 SNHLY and CDR2 FYNNEI. CDR3 sequence (DNA): TGTGCCAGCAGTGACGAACGCGGTCGACAGTTCTCCTACGAGCAGTACTTC. It codes for CASSDERGRQFSYEQYF.

The chain joins TRBV21-1 to TRBJ2-2; TRBD1 reflects the table's D call only, with no check against the DNA. TRBV21-1 is a pseudogene locus. The CDR3 runs 16 residues. The DNA for the CDR3 is TGTGCCAGCGGGCTAAGGCGCGGGTTTTTCATCGGGGAGCTGTTTTTT. Protein product: CASGLRRGFFIGELFF.

This clonotype was seen at least ten times. In DNA, the CDR3 is TGTGCCATCAGTGATATAGGCACCGCGAACACCGGGGAGCTGTTTTTT. Encoded protein: CAISDIGTANTGELFF. The V gene is TRBV10-3, the J gene TRBJ2-2; D unclear. The CDR3 is 16 amino acids. Trimming took off 3 bases at V and 0 bases at J, with 11 bases between the two ends. CDR1 and CDR2 from the germline V gene are ENHRY and SYGVKD.

This clonotype occurred many times. The chain uses TRBV6-5 and TRBJ2-1; D is perhaps TRBD2 (5 bases). The CDR3 covers 15 residues. V was cut by 3 bases and J by 0 bases, with 9 bases left in between. Germline V gene data show CDR1 as MNHEY and CDR2 as SVGAGI. The CDR3 DNA follows: TGTGCCAGCAGTTATGAGGGTTACTCCTACAATGAGCAGTTCTTC. It is translated as CASSYEGYSYNEQFF.